This TCR beta chain appears in the sequencing data of a study of blood T cells in healthy people across ages. CDR1 SGDLS and CDR2 YYNGEE come from the germline V gene. This CDR3 contains 14 residues. Trimming took 4 bases from V and 6 from J; bases not matched to a gene: 6. This clonotype was seen many times. Its antigen is not identified. Study-wide results and caveats: It was held that the diversity estimates obtained from one million T cells were underestimates.

Using a J-beta primer mix together with a sample-barcoded 5' primer, a second PCR was run for about 6 to 12 cycles. TCRdb reprocessed the 5' RACE reads via MiXCR and lists one record per CDR3 protein. In the table there are about 640,000 distinct CDR3 sequences, about 30% of which are singletons. Sequenced input: blood. The receptor comes from a woman over 75 in good health. The chain joins TRBV9 to TRBJ2-7; 11 bases are shared with TRBD1. The CDR3 protein is CASSPRTGGAEQYF. The CDR3 DNA reads as TGTGCCAGCAGCCCCAGGACAGGGGGCGCCGAGCAGTACTTC.